Presented here are 10 T cell receptor beta chains from one specimen sequenced in a study of tumor-infiltrating lymphocytes in primary liver carcinoma. TCR beta cDNA was prepared out of about 510 ng total RNA by means of a constant-region primer. Libraries for TCR beta were built through three nested multiplex PCR rounds, which together made up a slightly modified ARM-PCR procedure. The opening two PCR rounds, around 10 cycles each, paired TRBV1-TRBV30 forward primers with a C-beta reverse primer. TCRdb ran MiXCR on the multiplex PCR reads and lists one entry per CDR3 protein. The sample has some 180,000 distinct CDR3 sequences, about 60% seen once. The researchers obtained blood RNA from unsorted whole blood and also extracted germline DNA. The material sequenced was peripheral blood. The source is a man in his forties with primary liver carcinoma and hepatitis B virus infection.

Comment on this clonotype: At one boundary the junction diverges from the germline segment, which might be a read error. V is TRBV20-1 and J is TRBJ2-2, with a tentative D call TRBD1 (6 bases). Germline V gene lookup returns CDR1 DFQATT and CDR2 SNEGSKA (reference sequence). The CDR3 loop spans 12 amino acids. The CDR3 DNA sequence: TGCAGTGCGGCCTGGGACACCGAGGAGCTGTTTTTT. Its protein product is CSAAWDTEELFF.

On this clonotype itself: At one of its ends the junction is not consistent with the germline gene, which may arise from a read error. The V gene is TRBV11-2, the J gene TRBJ2-5, with TRBD2 matching over 7 bases. CDR1 is SGHAT and CDR2 is FQNNGV in the germline V gene. The CDR3 runs to 14 residues. DNA of the CDR3: TGTGCCAGTAGCTTTGGACTAGTCGCAGAGACCCAGTACTTC. This codes for CASSFGLVAETQYF.

Notes on this clonotype: No conserved phenylalanine or tryptophan is present at the end of the CDR3, so a read error is the likely explanation. No DNA is shown, since the ends of the CDR3 on it are uncertain; the CDR3 is the one TCRdb lists. The chain is built from TRBV11-2 and TRBJ2-7. Germline V gene lookup returns CDR1 SGHAT and CDR2 FQNNGV. The CDR3 is 14 residues long, counting both termini. The CDR3 region is CASSLTDGAYVLYL.

Worth noting for this clonotype: One end of the junction is discordant with germline, which a read error may explain. The V and J genes are TRBV5-1 and TRBJ1-5; possibly TRBD1 for D (5 bases). The germline gives CDR1 SGHRS, CDR2 YFSETQ. The length of the CDR3 is 13 residues. CDR3 sequence reads: CASSGTPDQPQHF. CDR3 DNA: TGTGCCAGCTCCGGGACTCCTGATCAGCCCCAGCATTTT.

Turning to this clonotype: Relative to the germline gene, one junction end is altered; a read error may explain this. This chain uses TRBV11-2 with TRBJ2-7, with D perhaps TRBD1 (6 bases). The CDR3 loop spans 16 amino acids. Germline V CDR1 and CDR2: SGHAT, FQNNGV. The CDR3 DNA follows: TGTGACAGCAGCTTAGGGGGTGGAGCTTCCGCCTACGAGCAGTACTTC. It specifies CDSSLGGGASAYEQYF.

As to this clonotype: Germline and junction disagree at one end, which may indicate a read error. V is TRBV11-2 and J is TRBJ2-2; D assignment may be TRBD1 or TRBD2 (5 bases each). Per the germline V gene, CDR1 is SGHAT and CDR2 is FQNNGV. The CDR3 covers 14 residues. Here the CDR3 DNA reads TGTGCCAGCAGCTGGCGACAGTCCATCGGGGAGCTGTTTTTC. Translating gives CASSWRQSIGELFF.

The rearrangement uses TRBV12-3 or TRBV12-4 and TRBJ1-4; D gene uncertain. V lost 5 bases to trimming and J lost 0 bases, with 13 bases between them. CDR3 size: 16 residues. CDR3 amino acids: CASSPSQIATNEKLFF. DNA of the CDR3: TGTGCCAGCAGTCCCTCTCAGATAGCAACTAATGAAAAACTGTTTTTT.

Notes on this clonotype: Germline is not matched at one junction end, which may reflect a read error. The chain carries TRBV11-2 and TRBJ2-2; weak D call: TRBD2 (5 bases). Germline values: CDR1 SGHAT, CDR2 FQNNGV. This CDR3 is 14 amino acids long. The CDR3 region is CASSLGGNTGELIF. The DNA of the CDR3 is TGTGCCAGCAGCTTAGGAGGGAACACCGGGGAGTTGATTTTT.

The J gene is TRBJ1-1, the V gene TRBV19, with no clear D. The V and J ends lost 6 bases and 1 base respectively, with 12 bases between them. Germline-derived CDR1 and CDR2 are LNHDA and SQIVND (reference sequence). The CDR3 length is 14 residues. CDR3 in DNA: TGTGCCAGTAGCCGAGACTTATCGAACACTGAAGCTTTCTTT. This gives the protein CASSRDLSNTEAFF.

The gene calls are TRBV30 and TRBJ1-2; no firm D call. Germline loops: CDR1 GTSNPN, CDR2 SVGIG (reference sequence). This CDR3 region has 11 residues. The V end lost 5 bases, the J end lost 8 bases, and 12 bases lay between the germline ends. The CDR3 spells CAWLYMMGYTF. In DNA form, the CDR3 reads TGTGCCTGGCTTTATATGATGGGCTACACCTTC.